Shown below are 28 T cell receptor beta chains from a single sample sequenced in a study of early stage breast cancer tumors. TCRdb's copy holds only in-frame clones and misses some; the assay was immunoSEQ multiplex PCR. Seen here are around 40,000 clones, about two thirds observed once, and the top ten hold approximately 7.1%. Sequenced: blood. The receptors here all came from a person in their fifties with breast cancer.

The V gene is TRBV6-5, the J gene TRBJ2-1; 12 bases align to TRBD1. V lost 2 bases, J lost 6 bases, and 5 bases stayed unmatched. This CDR3 is 16 amino acids long. Germline CDR1 MNHEY, CDR2 SVGAGI. CDR3 nucleotide sequence: TGTGCCAGCAGTTACCGGGACAGGGGGCAAGGCAATGAGCAGTTCTTC. This translates into CASSYRDRGQGNEQFF.

This chain links TRBV7-2 with TRBJ1-2; no clear D gene. The CDR3 is 14 residues long. The germline V and J ends were trimmed by 1 base and 0 bases, with 6 bases remaining between them. Germline CDR1 and CDR2: SGHTA and FQGNSA. The CDR3 DNA follows: TGTGCCAGCAGCTTAGGCCCAGCTAACTATGGCTACACCTTC. Its translation is CASSLGPANYGYTF.

The V and J genes are TRBV11-3 and TRBJ2-2, with 14 positions matching TRBD2. The CDR3 loop spans 17 amino acids. Germline-derived CDR1 and CDR2 are SGHNT and YENEEA. V was clipped by 8 bases and J by 6 bases; unmatched bases: 11. The CDR3 coding sequence is TGTGCCAGCCGACCCGGGACTAGCGGGGGTTCTCCCGGGGAGCTGTTTTTT. Translation gives CASRPGTSGGSPGELFF.

The V call is TRBV5-4, the J call TRBJ2-3; 10 nucleotides align to TRBD2. Germline CDR1 SGHNT, CDR2 YYREEE (reference sequence). The junction had 9 bases not matched to a gene; V was cut back by 4 bases and J by 4 bases. The CDR3 runs 16 residues. CDR3 residues: CASSEERGGRSDTQYF. Here the CDR3 DNA reads TGTGCCAGCAGCGAGGAGCGGGGGGGCAGGTCAGATACGCAGTATTTT.

The gene calls are TRBV19 and TRBJ1-1; D perhaps matches TRBD1 (6 bases). The CDR3 totals 16 residues. V was shortened by 1 base and J by 0 bases, with 12 bases between the two germline ends. Germline V gene data show CDR1 as LNHDA and CDR2 as SQIVND (reference sequence). CDR3 protein: CASSIGQVGMNTEAFF. DNA for the CDR3: TGTGCCAGTAGTATAGGACAGGTTGGGATGAACACTGAAGCTTTCTTT.

This clone showed up just a few times. The V gene is TRBV29-1, the J gene TRBJ1-3, with a tentative D call TRBD1 (6 bases). Germline V gene sequence: CDR1 SQVTM, CDR2 ANQGSEA. The CDR3 totals 17 residues. V lost 7 bases and J lost 3, with 25 bases in between. Here the CDR3 reads CSALVGGAPGLGNTIYF. DNA of the CDR3: TGCAGCGCCCTCGTAGGGGGGGCGCCTGGACTTGGAAACACCATATATTTT.

This clone turned up a few times. The rearrangement links TRBV27 to TRBJ1-2; 8 nucleotides line up with TRBD1. CDR3 size: 17 residues. V lost 7 bases and J lost 5; bases outside the gene matches: 18. Per germline, CDR1 MNHEY and CDR2 SMNVEV (reference sequence). Written as DNA, the CDR3 is TGTGCCAGCACCCAAGCCGGAGTCGGACAGGGACTGTATGGCTACACCTTC. This codes for CASTQAGVGQGLYGYTF.

This rearrangement joins TRBV4-3 to TRBJ2-2, with TRBD2 matching 10 bases. The germline V gene encodes CDR1 LGHNA and CDR2 YSLEER. The trim removed 4 bases at V and 1 base at J, leaving 0 bases unmatched. The CDR3 sequence is 15 residues long. CDR3 residues: CASSRTSGNTGELFF. The DNA for the CDR3 is TGCGCCAGCAGCCGGACTAGCGGGAACACCGGGGAGCTGTTTTTT.

The rearrangement joins TRBV2 to TRBJ2-2; TRBD2 matches at 7 bases. After removal of 6 bases from V and 0 bases from J, the junction contained 7 bases not matched to a gene. CDR1 and CDR2 (germline): SNHLY, FYNNEI. The CDR3 is 16 residues long. The CDR3 spells CASRTWAGANTGELFF. CDR3 bases: TGTGCCAGCAGGACCTGGGCGGGAGCGAACACCGGGGAGCTGTTTTTT.

The chain has TRBV6-1 and TRBJ2-5; possibly TRBD2 for D (5 bases). With 1 base removed from V and 5 bases from J, the gap between germline ends came to 14 bases. Germline V gives CDR1 MNHNS, CDR2 SASEGT. The CDR3 is 15 residues long. The CDR3 loop reads CASSEDFRGYETQYF. DNA for the CDR3: TGTGCCAGCAGTGAAGATTTCCGGGGTTACGAGACCCAGTACTTC.

The rearrangement joins TRBV5-1 to TRBJ1-4; 8 bases line up with TRBD1. The CDR3 runs 15 residues. V shed 2 bases, J shed 2 bases, and the junction held 2 bases outside the gene matches. Germline CDR1 reads SGHRS; CDR2 reads YFSETQ. For the CDR3, the DNA is TGCGCCAGCAGCTTAGACAGGGGCACTAATGAAAAACTGTTTTTT. Residues: CASSLDRGTNEKLFF.

This chain links TRBV18 with TRBJ2-1; 7 nucleotides agree with TRBD1. Germline assignment: CDR1 KGHSH and CDR2 LQKENI. V shed 4 bases, J shed 6 bases, and the junction held 6 bases outside the gene matches. This CDR3 comprises 14 residues. The CDR3 spells CASSLPRQGNEQFF. In nucleotides, the CDR3 is TGTGCCAGCTCACTTCCCCGACAGGGCAATGAGCAGTTCTTC.

The gene calls are TRBV2 and TRBJ1-2, with 8 bases matching TRBD1. This CDR3 contains 14 residues. The J segment lost 2 bases and the V segment lost 6 bases, leaving 5 bases of the junction unmatched. The germline CDR1 and CDR2 sequences are SNHLY and FYNNEI. The CDR3 DNA sequence: TGTGCCAGCAGCTCAGGGGGCTTAAACTATGGCTACACCTTC. This sequence encodes CASSSGGLNYGYTF.

The chain has TRBV30 and TRBJ2-3, with 12 positions matching TRBD1. The germline V gene has CDR1 GTSNPN and CDR2 SVGIG (reference sequence). This CDR3 contains 14 residues. The V segment lost 7 bases and the J segment 5 bases; nucleotides outside the gene matches: 7. The CDR3 DNA reads TGTGCCTTAACCGGGACAGGGGGCGGAGATACGCAGTATTTT. Residues: CALTGTGGGDTQYF.

This clone occurred a few times. CDR3 nucleotide sequence: TGTGCCAGCAGCCAGACAGGGTCGGTTAACACTGAAGCTTTCTTT. Amino acid sequence: CASSQTGSVNTEAFF. This rearrangement joins TRBV7-2 to TRBJ1-1; 7 bases fit TRBD1. The V segment lost 5 bases and the J segment 2 bases; nucleotides outside the gene matches: 8. CDR1 is SGHTA, CDR2 FQGNSA, per germline. The CDR3 loop spans 15 amino acids.

This clone was detected only once. This chain joins TRBV7-8 and TRBJ2-3; 8 bases are a match to TRBD2. The ends lost 3 bases at V and 2 bases at J; junction bases unmatched: 4. This CDR3 comprises 15 residues. The V gene's germline CDR1 is SGHVS and CDR2 FQNEAQ. As DNA, the CDR3 is TGTGCCAGCAGCTTTAGGACTAGCCCCACAGATACGCAGTATTTT. It encodes CASSFRTSPTDTQYF.

This clone was recorded a few times. The gene calls are TRBV5-1 and TRBJ2-2; D uncertain. The V gene's germline CDR1 is SGHRS and CDR2 YFSETQ. Trimming removed 0 bases at V and 5 bases at J, with 5 bases between. This CDR3 has 13 amino acids. CDR3 sequence reads: CASSLGRTGELFF. In DNA form, the CDR3 reads TGCGCCAGCAGCTTGGGCAGAACCGGGGAGCTGTTTTTT.

The V gene is TRBV29-1, the J gene TRBJ2-1; TRBD1 agrees at 10 bases. The CDR3 has 14 residues. Unmatched junction bases numbered 9, after V lost 7 bases and J lost 6 bases. CDR1 and CDR2 from the germline V gene are SQVTM and ANQGSEA. CDR3: CSERGQGIGNEQFF. The CDR3 nucleotides are TGCAGCGAACGGGGACAGGGGATCGGCAATGAGCAGTTCTTC.

V usage is TRBV2 and J usage is TRBJ2-7, with TRBD2 matching 9 bases. From germline, CDR1 is SNHLY and CDR2 FYNNEI. The CDR3 sequence is 16 residues long. V dropped 3 bases and J dropped 4; count of bases not matched to a gene: 10. DNA of the CDR3: TGTGCCAGCAGTGAGCCCCAGCGGGGGGCCCGTTACGAGCAGTACGTC. Protein sequence: CASSEPQRGARYEQYV.

CDR3 sequence reads: CASSYERRPNYGYTF. DNA of the CDR3: TGTGCCAGCAGCTACGAACGGAGACCCAACTATGGCTACACCTTC. The rearrangement uses TRBV6-5 and TRBJ1-2; D unclear. Germline V gene lookup returns CDR1 MNHEY and CDR2 SVGAGI. CDR3 length equals 15 residues. Trimming left V 6 bases short and J 2 bases short, with 16 bases between.

The gene calls are TRBV6-6 and TRBJ2-2; 8 nucleotides align to TRBD2. V was pared by 7 bases and J by 6 bases, with 10 bases of the junction left unmatched. Germline CDR1 reads MNHNY; CDR2 reads SVGAGI (reference sequence). The CDR3 runs 15 residues. In DNA form, the CDR3 reads TGTGCCAGCAAAAGAGCGGGGGCGGACGCCGGGGAGCTGTTTTTT. Translated, it gives CASKRAGADAGELFF.

There are a few counts of this clone. This chain links TRBV7-2 with TRBJ2-7; D call uncertain. The CDR3 runs 13 residues. V was cut by 5 bases and J by 6 bases, with 14 bases left in between. CDR1 is SGHTA and CDR2 is FQGNSA in the germline V gene. DNA of the CDR3: TGTGCCAGCAGCCCGAACCTAGGATCCGAGCAGTACGTC. Protein: CASSPNLGSEQYV.

This rearrangement joins TRBV7-6 to TRBJ2-2; TRBD1 is a possible D gene (6 bases). Trimming removed 5 bases from V and 2 bases from J, with 12 bases in between. CDR1 and CDR2 (germline): SGHVS, FNYEAQ. This CDR3 contains 15 residues. The CDR3 sequence is CASSLQGANTGELFF. In DNA, the CDR3 is TGTGCCAGCAGCCTACAGGGAGCCAACACCGGGGAGCTGTTTTTT.

This chain joins TRBV11-3 and TRBJ2-6; no reliable D call. V dropped 0 bases and J dropped 0 bases, with 6 bases sitting between them. Germline V lookup: CDR1 SGHNT, CDR2 YENEEA. The length of the CDR3 is 16 residues. The chain's CDR3 is CASSLDSSSGANVLTF. The CDR3 nucleotides read TGTGCCAGCAGCTTAGACTCCAGCTCTGGGGCCAACGTCCTGACTTTC.

This clone showed up just once. The rearrangement joins TRBV6-5 to TRBJ2-4, with D maybe TRBD2 (7 bases). CDR1 MNHEY and CDR2 SVGAGI come from the germline V gene. The CDR3 runs 15 residues. The V end lost 0 bases, the J end lost 4 bases, and 10 bases lay between the germline ends. Here the CDR3 reads CASSYSGGVKNIQYF. For the CDR3, the DNA is TGTGCCAGCAGTTACTCAGGGGGGGTAAAAAACATTCAGTACTTC.

The gene calls are TRBV27 and TRBJ1-2; D may be TRBD1 (5 bases). Germline-derived CDR1 and CDR2 are MNHEY and SMNVEV (reference sequence). The CDR3 runs to 12 residues. V dropped 6 bases and J dropped 1 base, with 6 bases sitting between them. As DNA, the CDR3 is TGTGCCAGCAGGGACAATAACTATGGCTACACCTTC. Translating gives CASRDNNYGYTF.

This chain connects TRBV25-1 to TRBJ1-3, with a possible D match to TRBD1 (6 bases). CDR3 length: 16 amino acids. V lost 2 bases and J 8 bases, leaving 19 bases between the germline ends. Germline CDR1 and CDR2: MGHDK and SYGVNS. CDR3 in DNA: TGTGCCAGCAGTGAAGGGGGACATGGAGCCATGGACACCATATATTTT. It codes for CASSEGGHGAMDTIYF.

This clone was counted once. V is TRBV29-1 and J is TRBJ1-1; D is unresolved. Per the germline V gene, CDR1 is SQVTM and CDR2 is ANQGSEA. The V end was cut by 4 bases, the J end by 6 bases, with 3 bases between. The CDR3 is 9 residues long. This chain's CDR3 is CSVAPEAFF. For the CDR3, the DNA is TGCAGCGTTGCTCCTGAAGCTTTCTTT.